These T cell receptor beta chains were read from a single sample in a study of somatic mutations in cytotoxic T cells in rheumatoid arthritis. TCRdb's table, derived via immunoSEQ multiplex PCR, lists solely in-frame clones and lacks some. In the table there are fewer than 30,000 clones, roughly 87% of which are singletons. Sequenced sample: CD8+ T cells sorted from blood. These receptor sequences come from a man aged 50 to 59 in good health. Both conserved end residues are part of each CDR3.

V,CDR3
TRBV11-2,CASSLSSRQETQYF
TRBV29-1,CSVRTGTGYNEQFF
TRBV25-1,CASSRKGRNQPQHF
TRBV27,CASSYPPEQYF
TRBV7-6,CASSNTDRVEETQYF
TRBV7-9,CARWSNTGELFF
TRBV7-9,CASSSPLAGFSYEQYF
TRBV19,CASSLGTDDKYF
TRBV9,CASSGGFRNQPQHF
TRBV29-1,CSVEDQGAGGYTF
TRBV6-1,CASSERGIRPKDTQYF
TRBV7-6,CASSLGQGADTEAFF
TRBV2,CASSGGLLGRKNIQYF
TRBV13,CASSLKTGRYEQYF
TRBV30,CAWKGLGNTIYF
TRBV6-5,CASSFQGADYNEQFF
TRBV11-2,CASSSGLAGGPGGSYEQYF
TRBV6-6,CASSYGQGGEKLFF
TRBV25-1,CASTGTGGTTEAFF
TRBV2,CASSEAGGGETQYF
TRBV6-1,CASSESVGNYGYTF
TRBV2,CASPGRLANYGYTF
TRBV23-1,CASSQSDRNTEAFF
TRBV6-4,CASSDSRAGADTQYF
TRBV7-8,CASSLRADNQPQHF
TRBV2,CASSDSRQGGHTEAFF
TRBV7-9,CASSLEGDTQYF
TRBV9,CASSVGLADYEQYF
TRBV14,CASSRQKKTEAFF
TRBV7-9,CASSSPVLAGGSYNEQFF
TRBV5-5,CASSLRLAGGYEQYF
TRBV7-9,CASSLVGTGQTEAFF
TRBV9,CASSPSRANYGYTF
TRBV30,CAWGTSGEQYF
TRBV7-6,CASSSQGAPSSGANVLTF
TRBV27,CASSLRGQSSYEQYF
TRBV7-2,CASNLGHEQYF
TRBV29-1,CSVGWGRMDTEAFF
TRBV7-9,CASSLALGYTF
TRBV29-1,CSVVGGPLYEQYF
TRBV5-6,CASSPPGRANEQYF
TRBV6-5,CASSLGSGSSDTQYF
TRBV19,CASRQGVGTEAFF
TRBV28,CASSSSSGNTIYF
TRBV2,CASSEWVNISYEQYF
TRBV29-1,CSVEDGIGYF
TRBV27,CASKTGGTEAFF
TRBV10-3,CAIAAGRGYEQYF
TRBV2,CASRRQGRGTYNEQFF
TRBV7-2,CASSLKGLAVYTGGEQYF
TRBV7-9,CASSFPLGDYTF
TRBV13,CASSLASRFHEQFF
TRBV5-1,CASSLADGGWDNYGYTF
TRBV5-1,CASSLAKAGDSEYEQYF